This T cell receptor beta chain came from a study of Ad26.COV2.S vaccination and SARS-CoV-2 variants. This sample's treatment: roughly 18 received Ad26.COV2.S at low or high dose, single or two shots; 5 received placebo; per-sample allocation not given. Sampling happened 63 days after the first vaccine or placebo injection. The germline V gene encodes CDR1 SGHNT and CDR2 YYREEE (reference sequence). Trimming pared 0 bases from V and 5 bases from J, leaving 9 bases between. This CDR3 is 15 amino acids long. This clone was found a few times. The protocol was immunoSEQ multiplex PCR, while the TCRdb copy is restricted to in-frame clones and leaves out a portion. The data hold 200,000 to 300,000 clones, with 88% observed a single time.

The sequence came from a person between 18 and 65 years old who received the Ad26.COV2.S COVID-19 vaccine or a placebo. The sequenced sample was peripheral blood, obtained in a trial of Ad26.COV2.S vaccine versus placebo. V is TRBV5-4 and J is TRBJ1-6; D remains ambiguous. The DNA for the CDR3 is TGTGCCAGCAGCTTGGCCTCGGCGAATAATTCACCCCTCCACTTT. Amino acid sequence: CASSLASANNSPLHF.